This T cell receptor beta chain comes out of a study of tumor-infiltrating lymphocytes in primary liver carcinoma. A constant-region primer primed TCR beta cDNA synthesis from about 550 ng of total RNA. Sequencing libraries for TCR beta derived from three nested multiplex PCR rounds that used slightly modified ARM-PCR. Each of the first two PCR rounds ran about 9 cycles with TRBV1-TRBV30 forward and C-beta reverse primers. TCRdb analysed the multiplex PCR reads with MiXCR anew, one entry per CDR3 protein. The table lists 150,000 to 200,000 distinct CDR3 sequences, over 80% of them singletons. Overall study findings and caveats: Significantly larger top-250-clone fractions were found in tumors than in blood (p = 0.039). Researchers report that only about 7-24% of top clones turned up in all five tumor regions.

On this clonotype itself: Antigen specificity is unknown. The germline gene is not matched at one end of the junction; a read error may be the cause.

Investigators took RNA and DNA out together from about 20-30 mg of unsorted bulk tissue. Cases comprised patients with primary liver carcinoma who received surgical resection. Those patients suffered from chronic HBV infection and were treatment-naive. Per the germline V gene, CDR1 is SGHNT and CDR2 is YYREEE (reference sequence). The CDR3 extends over 12 amino acids. Sample: tumor tissue from primary liver carcinoma. The chain has TRBV5-4 and TRBJ2-5; D call uncertain. This clonotype originated in a middle-aged man with primary liver carcinoma and hepatitis B virus infection. The CDR3: CASSLFLESQYF. The CDR3 coding sequence is TGTGCCAGCAGCTTATTTCTAGAGTCCCAGTACTTC.